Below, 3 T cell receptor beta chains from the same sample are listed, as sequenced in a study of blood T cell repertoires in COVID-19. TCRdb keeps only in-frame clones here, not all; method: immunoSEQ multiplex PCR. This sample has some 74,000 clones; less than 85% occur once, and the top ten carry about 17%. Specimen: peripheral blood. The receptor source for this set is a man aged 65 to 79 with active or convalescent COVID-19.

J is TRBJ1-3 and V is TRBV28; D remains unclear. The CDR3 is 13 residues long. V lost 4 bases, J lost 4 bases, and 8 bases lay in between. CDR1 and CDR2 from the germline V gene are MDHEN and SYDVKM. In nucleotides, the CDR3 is TGTGCCAGCAGTTCCCTTGAGGGAAACACCATATATTTT. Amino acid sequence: CASSSLEGNTIYF.

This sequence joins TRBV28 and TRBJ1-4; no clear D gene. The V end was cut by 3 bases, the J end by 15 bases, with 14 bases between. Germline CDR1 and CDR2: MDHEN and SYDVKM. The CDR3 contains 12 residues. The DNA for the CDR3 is TGTGCCAGCAGTTTTCACGCGAGAGGGATGTTTTTT. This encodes CASSFHARGMFF.

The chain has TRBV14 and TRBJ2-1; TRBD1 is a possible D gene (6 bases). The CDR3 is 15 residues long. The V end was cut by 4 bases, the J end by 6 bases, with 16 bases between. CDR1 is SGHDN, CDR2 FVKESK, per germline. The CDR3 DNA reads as TGTGCCAGCAGCCTAGGGGGACGGCGGGCCAATGAGCAGTTCTTC. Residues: CASSLGGRRANEQFF.